The present TCR beta chain was sequenced within a study of CD8 T cells in Susac syndrome. An amount of RNA that ranged from roughly 0.45 to 1 ug was reverse transcribed with random hexamers. Amplification of TCR beta CDR3 was carried out by immunoSEQ multiplex PCR, which covered 54 Vbeta and 13 Jbeta segments. TCRdb recomputed calls from the immunoSEQ multiplex PCR reads with MiXCR, one row per CDR3 protein. This table has more than 250,000 distinct CDR3 sequences, 90% to 95% appearing once. In blood CD8+ and CD4+ T cells, TCR beta underwent sequencing. TEMRA cells were FACS-enriched, and CD8+ and CD4+ T cells were isolated negatively. The CDR3 runs 16 residues. Unmatched junction bases numbered 15, after V lost 5 bases and J lost 6 bases. Per germline, CDR1 MNHEY and CDR2 SMNVEV (reference sequence).

Sequenced: CD4+ T cells from PBMCs. This clonotype originated in a human donor with multiple sclerosis. V usage is TRBV27 and J usage is TRBJ2-7; 8 bases fit TRBD2. This CDR3 is CASSPGGGASIGEQYF. The CDR3 nucleotides read TGTGCCAGCAGTCCCGGGGGGGGCGCGTCAATCGGCGAGCAGTACTTC.